This entry lists 31 T cell receptor beta chains sequenced from one sample in a study of cytomegalovirus exposure and HLA in healthy donors. In the PCR, 60 Vbeta and 13 Jbeta primers were used. Sequencing was performed with immunoSEQ multiplex PCR; in TCRdb, only in-frame clones are kept and a portion is missing. This sample has roughly 120,000 clones, with about 8.5% found just once. Sequencing input: PBMCs. Every receptor here comes from a man in his forties in good health and CMV-seronegative.

V gene TRBV9 combines with J gene TRBJ2-3; tentative D call: TRBD2 (5 bases). CDR3 length: 13 residues. The V end was cut by 1 base, the J end by 6 bases, with 9 bases between. Germline CDR1 reads SGDLS; CDR2 reads YYNGEE. The CDR3 DNA follows: TGTGCCAGCAGCGTAAATAGCGCCGATACGCAGTATTTT. Residues: CASSVNSADTQYF. The entire variable domain, with the rest obtained from reference TRBV9 and TRBJ2-3, is as follows: DSGVTQTPKHLITATGQRVTLRCSPRSGDLSVYWYQQSLDQGLQFLIQYYNGEERAKGNILERFSAQQFPDLHSELNLSSLELGDSALYFCASSVNSADTQYFGPGTRLTVL.

This clone was detected a few times. This rearrangement joins TRBV29-1 to TRBJ1-3; 9 bases map to TRBD1. The CDR3 spans 13 residues. Germline CDR1 reads SQVTM; CDR2 reads ANQGSEA. The ends lost 7 bases at V and 4 bases at J; junction bases unmatched: 5. This CDR3 reads CSAGTGTGNTIYF. The DNA of the CDR3 is TGCAGCGCCGGGACAGGGACAGGAAACACCATATATTTT.

This clone was detected only a few times. V usage is TRBV4-3 and J usage is TRBJ1-1, with 12 nucleotides matching TRBD1. The CDR3 has 15 amino acids. With 3 bases clipped from V and 4 bases from J, the junction kept 3 bases outside the gene matches. Germline loops: CDR1 LGHNA, CDR2 YSLEER. As DNA, the CDR3 is TGCGCCAGCAGCCAGGGACAGGGGGCCTTCACTGAAGCTTTCTTT. It yields the protein CASSQGQGAFTEAFF.

This clone was found a few times. The rearrangement links TRBV5-1 to TRBJ2-2, with 9 bases identical to TRBD2. Trimming at V came to 4 bases and at J to 7 bases, leaving 5 bases not matched to a gene. CDR3 length equals 14 residues. Germline V gene lookup returns CDR1 SGHRS and CDR2 YFSETQ. The CDR3 region is CASSKGLAVGELFF. CDR3 bases: TGCGCCAGCAGCAAGGGACTAGCAGTCGGGGAGCTGTTTTTT.

V gene TRBV2 combines with J gene TRBJ2-2; 10 bases are a match to TRBD1. V dropped 7 bases and J dropped 4; count of bases not matched to a gene: 6. Germline assignment: CDR1 SNHLY and CDR2 FYNNEI. The CDR3 loop spans 15 amino acids. This CDR3 is CASTRDRGATGELFF. As DNA, the CDR3 is TGTGCCAGCACTCGGGACAGGGGAGCCACCGGGGAGCTGTTTTTT.

This clone showed up just a few times. The chain recombines TRBV13 with TRBJ1-4, with D possibly being TRBD1 (5 bases). Germline V gene lookup returns CDR1 PRHDT and CDR2 FYEKMQ (reference sequence). CDR3 length: 15 amino acids. Trimming shortened V by 4 bases and J by 3 bases, and 12 bases separated the two germline ends. The CDR3 region has the DNA TGTGCCAGCAGCTCCGGAGACAGCGCTAATGAAAAACTGTTTTTT. This translates into CASSSGDSANEKLFF.

This clone was seen a few times. The chain employs TRBV4-3 and TRBJ1-3; no firm D call. The length of the CDR3 is 17 residues. V was cut by 0 bases and J by 0 bases, with 12 bases left in between. CDR1 and CDR2 from the germline V gene are LGHNA and YSLEER. Written as DNA, the CDR3 is TGCGCCAGCAGCCAAGATAAAGCGAGTCTCTCTGGAAACACCATATATTTT. Translated, it gives CASSQDKASLSGNTIYF.

This clone showed up just a few times. The J gene is TRBJ1-5, the V gene TRBV6-1, with 7 bases aligning to TRBD1. The CDR3 is made up of 13 amino acids. With V trimmed by 6 bases and J by 5 bases, 4 bases remained unmatched. The germline gives CDR1 MNHNS, CDR2 SASEGT. CDR3 region: CASSRDSDQPQHF. DNA for the CDR3: TGTGCCAGCAGCCGGGACAGCGATCAGCCCCAGCATTTT.

The chain joins TRBV19 to TRBJ2-3, with 11 bases matching TRBD2. V shed 3 bases, J shed 1 base, and the junction held 6 bases outside the gene matches. CDR1 and CDR2 from the germline V gene are LNHDA and SQIVND (reference sequence). This CDR3 contains 17 residues. CDR3 bases: TGTGCCAGTAGTATCACCGCTAGCGGGGGGCGCACAGATACGCAGTATTTT. Amino acids: CASSITASGGRTDTQYF.

The gene calls are TRBV12-5 and TRBJ2-1; 13 nucleotides match TRBD2. V was clipped by 0 bases and J by 5 bases; unmatched bases: 1. The V gene's germline CDR1 is LGHNT and CDR2 FRNRAP. The CDR3 sequence is 16 residues long. The DNA for the CDR3 is TGTGCTAGTGGTTTGGTACTAGCGGGGGGGCACAATGAGCAGTTCTTC. Translation gives CASGLVLAGGHNEQFF.

This clone was seen a few times. This chain joins TRBV6-5 and TRBJ2-3, with TRBD2 identical over 9 bases. Unmatched junction bases numbered 4, after V lost 7 bases and J lost 2 bases. The CDR3 has 14 amino acids. The V gene's germline CDR1 is MNHEY and CDR2 SVGAGI. CDR3 DNA sequence: TGTGCCAGCACACCTAGCGGGGCCACAGATACGCAGTATTTT. It encodes CASTPSGATDTQYF.

This rearrangement joins TRBV28 to TRBJ1-5; D is uncertain. The CDR3 is 15 residues long. V lost 3 bases and J lost 5, with 14 bases in between. CDR1 MDHEN and CDR2 SYDVKM come from the germline V gene. CDR3 bases: TGTGCCAGCAGTTTCCGGCGGTACGTAGATCAGCCCCAGCATTTT. Its translation is CASSFRRYVDQPQHF.

The chain has TRBV2 and TRBJ1-2; 8 nucleotides match TRBD1. The germline gives CDR1 SNHLY, CDR2 FYNNEI. The CDR3 is made up of 15 amino acids. V was clipped by 4 bases and J by 4 bases; unmatched bases: 8. CDR3 in DNA: TGTGCCAGCAGTGTCGGGACAGGCTATAGCTATGGCTACACCTTC. Translating gives CASSVGTGYSYGYTF.

A few counts support this clone. This chain uses TRBV10-1 with TRBJ1-1; D is unclear. CDR1 WNHNN and CDR2 SYGVQD come from the germline V gene (reference sequence). V was clipped by 2 bases and J by 10 bases, with 11 bases between them. The CDR3 sequence is 12 residues long. The CDR3 DNA reads as TGCGCCAGCAGTGAGGTCTCCGAGGCAGCTTTCTTT. Residues: CASSEVSEAAFF.

The chain recombines TRBV6-1 with TRBJ2-2; the D gene is possibly TRBD1 (5 bases). CDR3 length: 14 residues. Germline V gives CDR1 MNHNS, CDR2 SASEGT. V was trimmed by 4 bases and J by 5 bases, leaving 11 bases between them. The DNA for the CDR3 is TGTGCCAGCAGTGCTCAGGGTGGAACCGGGGAGCTGTTTTTT. It codes for CASSAQGGTGELFF.

The chain carries TRBV5-1 and TRBJ1-6; no firm D call. Trimming removed 0 bases at V and 0 bases at J, with 4 bases between. Per the germline V gene, CDR1 is SGHRS and CDR2 is YFSETQ. The CDR3 spans 15 residues. The CDR3 here is CASSLESSYNSPLHF. CDR3 in DNA: TGCGCCAGCAGCTTGGAGAGCTCCTATAATTCACCCCTCCACTTT.

The chain employs TRBV10-3 and TRBJ1-2; D is uncertain. The CDR3 runs to 18 residues. Per germline, CDR1 ENHRY and CDR2 SYGVKD. The V end lost 2 bases, the J end lost 0 bases, and 19 bases lay between the germline ends. The CDR3: CAISEPGDGSLSNYGYTF. CDR3 nucleotides: TGTGCCATCAGTGAGCCTGGTGACGGGTCTTTGTCTAACTATGGCTACACCTTC.

This clone was picked up a small number of times. V gene TRBV5-5 combines with J gene TRBJ1-4; D gene ambiguous. The length of the CDR3 is 15 residues. V lost 0 bases and J lost 5, with 11 bases in between. Germline assignment: CDR1 SGHKS and CDR2 YYEKEE (reference sequence). CDR3 in DNA: TGTGCCAGCAGCTTGGATAGTGGAGGGAATGAAAAACTGTTTTTT. This encodes CASSLDSGGNEKLFF.

The table lists this clone with a few counts. The gene calls are TRBV30 and TRBJ2-1; the match to TRBD2 covers 8 bases. The V and J ends lost 0 bases and 8 bases, in that order; junction bases with no gene match: 12. This CDR3 is 16 amino acids long. The germline CDR1 and CDR2 sequences are GTSNPN and SVGIG (reference sequence). The CDR3, as DNA: TGTGCCTGGAGTGTACTGGGGACTAGGGCCGAGGATGAGCAGTTCTTC. Translating gives CAWSVLGTRAEDEQFF.

The rearrangement joins TRBV7-9 to TRBJ2-1, with TRBD2 matching over 7 bases. The trim removed 5 bases at V and 6 bases at J, leaving 7 bases unmatched. The CDR3 extends over 14 amino acids. Germline values: CDR1 SEHNR, CDR2 FQNEAQ (reference sequence). CDR3: CASSPRAGFNEQFF. The CDR3 DNA reads TGTGCCAGCAGCCCAAGAGCGGGGTTCAATGAGCAGTTCTTC.

This clone was seen a few times. The chain combines TRBV14 with TRBJ2-5; 9 bases map to TRBD2. J lost 0 bases, V lost 4 bases, and 15 bases had no gene match. CDR1 and CDR2 (germline): SGHDN, FVKESK. The CDR3 spans 19 residues. CDR3 sequence: CASSPETRASGVNQETQYF. CDR3 coding DNA: TGTGCCAGCAGCCCTGAAACCAGGGCTAGCGGGGTGAACCAAGAGACCCAGTACTTC.

The chain joins TRBV4-1 to TRBJ2-4, with TRBD1 matching 10 bases. Unmatched junction bases numbered 8, after V lost 0 bases and J lost 6 bases. CDR3 length equals 17 residues. CDR1 is MGHRA and CDR2 is YSYEKL in the germline V gene. In DNA form, the CDR3 reads TGCGCCAGCAGCCAAGATGCGGCAAGGACAGGGGGAAACATTCAGTACTTC. This encodes CASSQDAARTGGNIQYF.

The sample holds many counts of this clone. The CDR3 sequence: CASSLYSGAADEQFF. The DNA for the CDR3 is TGTGCCAGCAGTCTTTACAGCGGGGCGGCCGATGAGCAGTTCTTC. The chain recombines TRBV27 with TRBJ2-1; TRBD2 agrees at 7 bases. Per the germline V gene, CDR1 is MNHEY and CDR2 is SMNVEV (reference sequence). The V and J ends lost 5 bases and 8 bases, in that order; junction bases with no gene match: 12. This CDR3 contains 15 residues.

The chain employs TRBV6-6 and TRBJ1-4; tentative D call: TRBD1 (6 bases). Trimming removed 11 bases from V and 8 bases from J, with 15 bases in between. The CDR3 contains 12 residues. CDR1 and CDR2 (germline): MNHNY, SVGAGI (reference sequence). The CDR3 region is CAVSRGEEKLFF. CDR3 bases: TGTGCCGTCTCCAGGGGCGAAGAAAAACTGTTTTTT.

V gene TRBV7-9 combines with J gene TRBJ1-1; D ambiguous. There are 15 residues in the CDR3. The V end lost 1 base, the J end lost 0 bases, and 9 bases lay between the germline ends. The germline gives CDR1 SEHNR, CDR2 FQNEAQ (reference sequence). The CDR3 loop reads CASSLDTGVNTEAFF. CDR3 in DNA: TGTGCCAGCAGCTTAGATACGGGTGTGAACACTGAAGCTTTCTTT.

This CDR3 reads CASSLVLSTDTQYF. The CDR3 DNA follows: TGTGCCAGCAGCTTAGTACTAAGCACAGATACGCAGTATTTT. The chain has TRBV7-2 and TRBJ2-3; the D is unclear. V lost 1 base, J lost 0 bases, and 5 bases lay in between. CDR3 length: 14 residues. Germline lookup yields CDR1 SGHTA and CDR2 FQGNSA.

The chain has TRBV6-4 and TRBJ1-1, with D perhaps matching TRBD1 (6 bases). The V gene lost 5 bases and the J gene lost 5 bases, with 12 bases spanning the gap. CDR1 and CDR2 from the germline V gene are MRHNA and SNTAGT. CDR3 size: 13 residues. The CDR3 reads CASSYIGGTEAFF. CDR3 DNA sequence: TGTGCCAGCAGTTACATAGGGGGAACTGAAGCTTTCTTT.

The V call is TRBV7-3, the J call TRBJ2-5; the D gene is possibly TRBD1 (5 bases). From germline, CDR1 is SGHTA and CDR2 FQGTGA. The V and J ends lost 1 base and 3 bases respectively, with 15 bases between them. The CDR3 length is 16 residues. CDR3 nucleotide sequence: TGTGCCAGCAGCTTAAATCCAGGGAACCCAGAAGAGACCCAGTACTTC. Residues: CASSLNPGNPEETQYF.

The chain has TRBV6-6 and TRBJ1-2; D is perhaps TRBD1 (5 bases). V lost 6 bases and J 6 bases, leaving 20 bases between the germline ends. The germline V gene encodes CDR1 MNHNY and CDR2 SVGAGI (reference sequence). This CDR3 is 15 amino acids long. The CDR3 here is CASSISRTTPHGYTF. The CDR3 region has the DNA TGTGCCAGCAGCATCTCTAGGACAACCCCCCATGGCTACACCTTC.

The sample holds a few counts of this clone. The chain is built from TRBV29-1 and TRBJ2-7; no clear D. V was pared by 4 bases and J by 4 bases, with 5 bases between. This CDR3 has 10 amino acids. Germline V gene sequence: CDR1 SQVTM, CDR2 ANQGSEA. DNA of the CDR3: TGCAGCGTTGTACTTTACGAGCAGTACTTC. Translated, it gives CSVVLYEQYF.

This clone was detected a few times. The chain has TRBV10-1 and TRBJ2-3, with 10 bases aligning to TRBD2. The CDR3 extends over 16 amino acids. Germline loops: CDR1 WNHNN, CDR2 SYGVQD (reference sequence). V was pared by 3 bases and J by 4 bases, with 7 bases of the junction left unmatched. CDR3 in amino acids: CASSEGSSGGSDTQYF. For the CDR3, the DNA is TGCGCCAGCAGTGAAGGGTCTAGCGGGGGCTCAGATACGCAGTATTTT.